Detailed here is one T cell receptor (beta chain). Sequencing was performed with immunoSEQ multiplex PCR; in TCRdb, only in-frame clones are kept and a portion is missing. Seen here are 50,000 to 75,000 clones, 79% observed once, and the top ten hold approximately 1%. This sample was included in a study of OX40 agonist ivuxolimab in advanced cancers. The V end was cut by 1 base, the J end by 5 bases, with 6 bases between. Germline-derived CDR1 and CDR2 are LNHDA and SQIVND (reference sequence). The CDR3 loop spans 13 amino acids. The receptor comes from an adult with an advanced solid tumor such as melanoma, head and neck, liver or kidney cancer. The chain links TRBV19 to TRBJ1-5; unclear D gene. Here the sequenced sample was CD4+ or CD8+ T cells sorted from blood, taken in a trial of the OX40 agonist ivuxolimab. The CDR3 reads CASSIGGDQPQHF. The CDR3 bases are TGTGCCAGTAGTATAGGGGGAGATCAGCCCCAGCATTTT.